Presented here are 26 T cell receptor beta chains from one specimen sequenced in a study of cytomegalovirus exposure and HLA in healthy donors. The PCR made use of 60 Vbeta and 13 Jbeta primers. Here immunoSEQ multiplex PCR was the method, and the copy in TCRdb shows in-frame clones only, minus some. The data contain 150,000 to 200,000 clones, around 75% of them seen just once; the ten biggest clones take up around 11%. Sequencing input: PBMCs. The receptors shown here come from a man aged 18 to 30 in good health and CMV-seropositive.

CDR3 region: CAWSTREDQPQHF. The CDR3, as DNA: TGTGCCTGGAGTACCAGGGAGGATCAGCCCCAGCATTTT. V and J are TRBV30 and TRBJ1-5; D perhaps matches TRBD1 (5 bases). V gave up 2 bases and J gave up 5 bases, with 10 bases separating them. The CDR3 consists of 13 residues. Germline V CDR1 and CDR2: GTSNPN, SVGIG (reference sequence).

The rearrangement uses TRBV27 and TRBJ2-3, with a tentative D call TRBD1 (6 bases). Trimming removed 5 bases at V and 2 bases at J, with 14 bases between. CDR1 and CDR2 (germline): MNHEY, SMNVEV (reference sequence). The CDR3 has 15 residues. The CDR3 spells CASSPPGAFTDTQYF. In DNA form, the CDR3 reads TGTGCCAGCAGTCCCCCAGGGGCCTTCACAGATACGCAGTATTTT.

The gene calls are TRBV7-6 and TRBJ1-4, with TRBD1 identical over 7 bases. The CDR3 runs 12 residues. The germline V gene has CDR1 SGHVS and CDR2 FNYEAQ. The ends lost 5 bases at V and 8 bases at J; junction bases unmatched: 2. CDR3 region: CASSQQGEKLFF. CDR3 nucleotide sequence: TGTGCCAGCAGCCAACAGGGGGAAAAACTGTTTTTT.

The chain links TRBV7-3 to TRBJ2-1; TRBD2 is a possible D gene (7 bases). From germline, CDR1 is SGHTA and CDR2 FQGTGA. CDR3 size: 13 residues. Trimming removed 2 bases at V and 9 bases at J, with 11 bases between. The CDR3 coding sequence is TGTGCCAGCAGCTTAGGGGAGGGGGGTGAGCAGTTCTTC. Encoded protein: CASSLGEGGEQFF.

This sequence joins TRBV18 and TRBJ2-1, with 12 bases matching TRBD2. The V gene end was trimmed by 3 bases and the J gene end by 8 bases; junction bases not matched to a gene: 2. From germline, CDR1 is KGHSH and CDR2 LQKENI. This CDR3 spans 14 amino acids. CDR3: CASSPASGRDEQFF. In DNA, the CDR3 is TGTGCCAGCTCACCCGCTAGCGGGAGGGATGAGCAGTTCTTC.

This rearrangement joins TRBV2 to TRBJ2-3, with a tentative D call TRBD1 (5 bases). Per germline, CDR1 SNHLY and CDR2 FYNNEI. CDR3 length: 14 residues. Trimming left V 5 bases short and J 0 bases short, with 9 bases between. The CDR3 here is CASSLTASTDTQYF. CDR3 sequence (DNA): TGTGCCAGCAGTTTGACAGCTAGCACAGATACGCAGTATTTT. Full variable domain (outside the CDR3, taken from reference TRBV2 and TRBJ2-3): EPEVTQTPSHQVTQMGQEVILRCVPISNHLYFYWYRQILGQKVEFLVSFYNNEISEKSEIFDDQFSVERPDGSNFTLKIRSTKLEDSAMYFCASSLTASTDTQYFGPGTRLTVL.

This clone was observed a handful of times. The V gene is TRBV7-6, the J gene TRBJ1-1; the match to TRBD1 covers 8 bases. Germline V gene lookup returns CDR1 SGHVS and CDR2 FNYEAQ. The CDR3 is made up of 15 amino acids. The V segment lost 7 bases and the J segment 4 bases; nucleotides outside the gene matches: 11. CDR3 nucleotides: TGTGCCAGCACCCTTCCGGACAGGGTGGGCACTGAAGCTTTCTTT. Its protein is CASTLPDRVGTEAFF.

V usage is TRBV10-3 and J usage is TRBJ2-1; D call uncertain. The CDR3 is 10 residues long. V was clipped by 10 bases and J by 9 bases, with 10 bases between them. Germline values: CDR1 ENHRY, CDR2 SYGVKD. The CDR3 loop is CATPISEQFF. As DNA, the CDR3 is TGTGCCACCCCAATCAGTGAGCAGTTCTTC.

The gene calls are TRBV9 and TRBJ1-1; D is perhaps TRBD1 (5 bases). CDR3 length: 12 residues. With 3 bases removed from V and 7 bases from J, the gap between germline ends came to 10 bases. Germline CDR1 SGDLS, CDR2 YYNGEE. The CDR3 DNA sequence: TGTGCCAGCAGCGAGGGGAACCATGAAGCTTTCTTT. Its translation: CASSEGNHEAFF.

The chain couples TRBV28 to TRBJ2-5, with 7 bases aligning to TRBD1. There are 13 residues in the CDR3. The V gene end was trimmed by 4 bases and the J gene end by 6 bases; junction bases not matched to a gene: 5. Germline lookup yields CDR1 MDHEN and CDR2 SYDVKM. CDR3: CASSSQGSQTQYF. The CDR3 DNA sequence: TGTGCCAGCAGTTCACAGGGGAGTCAGACCCAGTACTTC.

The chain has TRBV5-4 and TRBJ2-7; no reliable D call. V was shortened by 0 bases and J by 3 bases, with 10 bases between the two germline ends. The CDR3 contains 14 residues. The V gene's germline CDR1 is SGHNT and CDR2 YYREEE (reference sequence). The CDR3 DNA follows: TGTGCCAGCAGCTTGGAACCAGGCTACTACGAGCAGTACTTC. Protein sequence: CASSLEPGYYEQYF.

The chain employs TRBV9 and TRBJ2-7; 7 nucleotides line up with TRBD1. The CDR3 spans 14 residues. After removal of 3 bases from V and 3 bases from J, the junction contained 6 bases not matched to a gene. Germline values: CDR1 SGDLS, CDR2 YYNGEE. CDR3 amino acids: CASSAGQTNYEQYF. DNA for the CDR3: TGTGCCAGCAGCGCGGGACAGACAAACTACGAGCAGTACTTC.

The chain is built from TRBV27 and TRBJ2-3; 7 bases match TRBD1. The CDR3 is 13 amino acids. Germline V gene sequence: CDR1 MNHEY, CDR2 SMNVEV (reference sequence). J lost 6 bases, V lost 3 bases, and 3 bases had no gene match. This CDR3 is CASSFSTGDTQYF. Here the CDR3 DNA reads TGTGCCAGCAGTTTCTCGACAGGGGATACGCAGTATTTT.

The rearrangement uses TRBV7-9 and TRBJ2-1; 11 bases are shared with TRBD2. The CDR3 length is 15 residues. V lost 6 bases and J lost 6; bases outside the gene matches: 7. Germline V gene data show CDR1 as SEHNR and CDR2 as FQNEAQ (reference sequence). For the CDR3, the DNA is TGTGCCAGCAGGGTCGGACTAGCGGGTGCCAATGAGCAGTTCTTC. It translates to CASRVGLAGANEQFF.

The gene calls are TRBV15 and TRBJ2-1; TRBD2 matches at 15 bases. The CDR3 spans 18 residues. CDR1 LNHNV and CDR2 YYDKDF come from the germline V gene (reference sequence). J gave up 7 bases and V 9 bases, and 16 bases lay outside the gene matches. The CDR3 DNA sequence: TGTGCCACTCGAGGGAGGACTAGCGGGAGGGCCTTGGGTAATGAGCAGTTCTTC. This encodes CATRGRTSGRALGNEQFF. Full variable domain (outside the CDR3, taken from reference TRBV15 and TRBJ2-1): DAMVIQNPRYQVTQFGKPVTLSCSQTLNHNVMYWYQQKSSQAPKLLFHYYDKDFNNEADTPDNFQSRRPNTSFCFLDIRSPGLGDTAMYLCATRGRTSGRALGNEQFFGPGTRLTVL.

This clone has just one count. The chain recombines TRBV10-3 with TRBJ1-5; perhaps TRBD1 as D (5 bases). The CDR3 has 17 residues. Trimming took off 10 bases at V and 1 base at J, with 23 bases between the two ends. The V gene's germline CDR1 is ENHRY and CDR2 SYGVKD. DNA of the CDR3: TGTGCCACCGCAAAAACGACAGCTACTTTGAGCAATCAGCCCCAGCATTTT. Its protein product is CATAKTTATLSNQPQHF.

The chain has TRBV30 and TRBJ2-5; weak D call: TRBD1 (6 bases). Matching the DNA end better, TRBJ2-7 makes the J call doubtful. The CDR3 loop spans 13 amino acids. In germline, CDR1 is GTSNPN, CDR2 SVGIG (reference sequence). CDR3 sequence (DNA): TGTGCCTGGAGTGTAAGGGACACCTACGAGCAGTACTTC. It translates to CAWSVRDTYEQYF.

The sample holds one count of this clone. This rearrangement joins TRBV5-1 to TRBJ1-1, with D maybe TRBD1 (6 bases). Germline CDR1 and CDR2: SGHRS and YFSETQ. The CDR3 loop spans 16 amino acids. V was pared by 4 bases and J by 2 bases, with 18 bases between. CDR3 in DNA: TGCGCCAGCAGCCCCCTCGTGGGGGCTATTAACACTGAAGCTTTCTTT. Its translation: CASSPLVGAINTEAFF.

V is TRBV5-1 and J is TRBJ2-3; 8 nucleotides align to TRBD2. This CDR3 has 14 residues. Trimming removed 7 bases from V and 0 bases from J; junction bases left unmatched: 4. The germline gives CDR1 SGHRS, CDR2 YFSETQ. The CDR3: CASGTSGSTDTQYF. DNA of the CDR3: TGCGCCAGCGGCACTAGCGGAAGCACAGATACGCAGTATTTT.

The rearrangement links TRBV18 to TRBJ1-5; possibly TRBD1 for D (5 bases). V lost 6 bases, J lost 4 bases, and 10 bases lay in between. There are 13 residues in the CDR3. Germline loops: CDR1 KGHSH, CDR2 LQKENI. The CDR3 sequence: CASSGQFNQPQHF. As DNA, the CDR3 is TGTGCCAGCTCGGGGCAGTTTAATCAGCCCCAGCATTTT.

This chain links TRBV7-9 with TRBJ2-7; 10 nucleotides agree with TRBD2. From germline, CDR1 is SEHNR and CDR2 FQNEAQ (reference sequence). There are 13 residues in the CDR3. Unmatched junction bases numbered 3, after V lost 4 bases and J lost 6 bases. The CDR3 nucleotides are TGTGCCAGCAGCTACTTAGCGGGAGGCGAGCAGTACTTC. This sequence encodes CASSYLAGGEQYF.

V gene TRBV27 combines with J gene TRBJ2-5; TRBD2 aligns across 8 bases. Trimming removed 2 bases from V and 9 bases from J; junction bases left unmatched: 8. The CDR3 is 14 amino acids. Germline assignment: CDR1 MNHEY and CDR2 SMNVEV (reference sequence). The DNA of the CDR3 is TGTGCCAGCAGTTTAGAACGGAAAGCGGGGGCCCAGTACTTC. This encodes CASSLERKAGAQYF.

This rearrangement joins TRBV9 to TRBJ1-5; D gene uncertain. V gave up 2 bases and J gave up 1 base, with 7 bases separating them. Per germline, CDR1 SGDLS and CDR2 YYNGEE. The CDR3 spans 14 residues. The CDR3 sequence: CASSVGESNQPQHF. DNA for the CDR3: TGTGCCAGCAGCGTTGGTGAGAGCAATCAGCCCCAGCATTTT.

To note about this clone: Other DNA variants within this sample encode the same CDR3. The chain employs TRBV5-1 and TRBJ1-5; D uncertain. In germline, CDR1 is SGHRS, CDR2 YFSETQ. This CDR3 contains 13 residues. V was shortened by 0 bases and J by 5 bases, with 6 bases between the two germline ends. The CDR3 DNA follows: TGCGCCAGCAGCTTGGGCCAGGATCAGCCCCAGCATTTT. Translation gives CASSLGQDQPQHF. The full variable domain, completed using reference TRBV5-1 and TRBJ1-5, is KAGVTQTPRYLIKTRGQQVTLSCSPISGHRSVSWYQQTPGQGLQFLFEYFSETQRNKGNFPGRFSGRQFSNSRSEMNVSTLELGDSALYLCASSLGQDQPQHFGDGTRLSIL.

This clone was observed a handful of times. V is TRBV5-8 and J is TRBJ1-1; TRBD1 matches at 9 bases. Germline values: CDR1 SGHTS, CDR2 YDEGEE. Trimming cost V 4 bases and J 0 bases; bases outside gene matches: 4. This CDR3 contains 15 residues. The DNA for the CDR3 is TGTGCCAGCAGCAGGACAGGGGTCCTGAACACTGAAGCTTTCTTT. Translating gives CASSRTGVLNTEAFF.

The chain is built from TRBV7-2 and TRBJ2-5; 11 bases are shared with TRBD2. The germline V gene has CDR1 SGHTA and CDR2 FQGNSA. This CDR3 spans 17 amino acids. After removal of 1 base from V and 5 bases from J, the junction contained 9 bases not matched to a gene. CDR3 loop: CASSLGTSGRWGETQYF. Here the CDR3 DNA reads TGTGCCAGCAGCTTAGGGACTAGCGGGCGGTGGGGGGAGACCCAGTACTTC.